The sequence of this T cell receptor beta chain was determined in a study of T cells in Graves' hyperthyroidism and ophthalmopathy (dated by TCRdb to between 2018 and 2021). For the wider study: Peripheral blood was collected at initial diagnosis, before any treatment. A discovery cohort of about 100 patients, fewer than 50 with Graves' ophthalmopathy and approximately 60 with stable Graves' hyperthyroidism, was used to find distinguishing TCR V-J signatures. An independent validation cohort of around 20 hyperthyroidism patients and 17 patients who later progressed to ophthalmopathy tested prospective prediction of ophthalmopathy. The 95 to 100 discovery patients were divided at random into training and test sets in a 7:3 ratio. In several Graves' hyperthyroidism patients, the study also compared T-cell repertoires from thyroid tissue with T-cell repertoires from blood. Once sampling was done, hyperthyroidism patients were given methimazole at a starting dose of 30 mg daily, whereas ophthalmopathy patients were given high-dose intravenous methylprednisolone. TCR Vbeta CDR3 sequencing of roughly 140 peripheral blood samples (43 ophthalmopathy, 70 to 85 hyperthyroidism and approximately 17 progressor patients) is reported in the paper.

This clonotype was counted a few times. Its antigen remains unidentified. The input lacks base qualities; no much larger clone sits a single base away. Moderately to severely active disease, a Clinical Activity Score of at least 3, a NOSPECS grade of at least 4, and a duration under 3 months were present in ophthalmopathy patients. Exclusion was applied to patients with uncontrolled infections, other autoimmune diseases, pregnancy or lactation. Diagnoses were based on clinical symptoms, serum thyroxine and TRAb, thyroid ultrasound and orbital computed tomography. Ficoll-Paque density gradient centrifugation was used to isolate PBMCs from about 10 ml of fresh peripheral blood. Total RNA was extracted using Trizol reagent, and RNA quality was assessed on an Agilent 2100 Bioanalyzer. Results and caveats for the whole study, not just this receptor: In cross-validation, a model built on a 13 V-J signature told ophthalmopathy apart from stable hyperthyroidism with 87.88% sensitivity and 81% to 82% specificity, and in testing the same model reached 80%/75%. Most expanded thyroid clonotypes (frequency above 0.001) were also detected in blood, a finding suggesting that blood repertoires may reflect thyroid immune responses. In validation, progression to ophthalmopathy was predicted by the model with 70.59% sensitivity and 72% to 85% specificity, a median of 6.5 months before onset. Sample size was not statistically predetermined, and blinding of investigators to group allocation was not performed.

Amplification of TCR beta CDR3 regions was carried out from RNA transcripts. For the first round of RT-PCR on the TCR CDR3, the HTBI primer set was used together with the Qiagen OneStep RT-PCR kit. Libraries were constructed in a second round of multiplex PCR, after which size selection and purification were performed. Paired-end sequencing of the libraries was performed with 100 bp reads on an Illumina HiSeq2000. Concerning the study's data processing: SOAPnuke was used to process the raw data, throwing out any read that contained adapters or uncalled bases, had a mean Phred below 15, or lacked an exact constant-primer or identifier match. COPE v1.2.5 was used to merge high-quality paired reads, and clonotypes were defined as unique nucleotide sequences. MiTCR v1.1 was used to align clonotypes to the IMGT TRBV, TRBD and TRBJ reference segments. The analysis included only V-J combinations with a frequency above 0.0001, which together covered 99% to 99.2% of the repertoires. The TCS score was defined as the ratio of F50 (clonal expansion) to E x V (chaos), calculated using BLOSUM62-based TCRdist between CDR3 peptides within each V-J. Welch's t-statistics and random forest reduced 500 to 550 V-J features to roughly 13, which were used in a naive Bayes classifier (R e1071). TCRdb redid the processing of the public reads, applying fastp at Q25 and MiXCR, and retained in-frame beta chains. CDR3 protein duplicates are merged, each entry listing the most common genes and DNA. TCRdb's processing, not the authors' own work, is the source of the V and J calls. The sample table contains a few hundred thousand distinct CDR3 sequences; only one count was recorded for about 15% of them. About 18% of the sample comes from the top ten.

The material sequenced was blood. This TCR derives from a woman in her twenties or thirties with Graves' ophthalmopathy.

The DNA sequence is as follows: TGTGCCAGCAGCTTCTCGGGGGACAGCTCCTACGAGCAGTACTTC. This encodes CASSFSGDSSYEQYF. The receptor chain draws on TRBV7-9 and TRBJ2-7; TRBD1 is a weak D gene call, 7 bases matching. The CDR3 holds 15 amino acids from the cysteine to the phenylalanine. The CDR3 DNA has 45 bases and is translated from base 1. Taken from the germline V gene (reference sequence), the CDR1 and CDR2 loops are SEHNR and FQNEAQ. Trimming costs V 3 bases and J 0 bases, and their ends lie 12 bases apart.